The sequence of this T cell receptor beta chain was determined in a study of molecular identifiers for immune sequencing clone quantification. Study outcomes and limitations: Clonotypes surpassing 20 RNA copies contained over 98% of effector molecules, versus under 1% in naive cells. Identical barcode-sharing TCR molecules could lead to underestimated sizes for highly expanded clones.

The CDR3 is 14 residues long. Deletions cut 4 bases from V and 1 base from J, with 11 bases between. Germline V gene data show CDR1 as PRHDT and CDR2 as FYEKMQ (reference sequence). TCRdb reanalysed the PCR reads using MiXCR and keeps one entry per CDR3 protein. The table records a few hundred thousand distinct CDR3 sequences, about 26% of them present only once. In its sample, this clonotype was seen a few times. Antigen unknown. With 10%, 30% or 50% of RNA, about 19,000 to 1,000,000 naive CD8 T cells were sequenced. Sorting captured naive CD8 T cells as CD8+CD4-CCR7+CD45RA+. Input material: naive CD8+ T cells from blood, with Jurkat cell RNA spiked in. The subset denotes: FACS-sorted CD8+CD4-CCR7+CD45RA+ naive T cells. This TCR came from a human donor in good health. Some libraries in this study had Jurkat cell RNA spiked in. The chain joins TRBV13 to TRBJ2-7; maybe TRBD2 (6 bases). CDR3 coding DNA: TGTGCCAGCAGCTCCGGGAGAGGGTCCTACGAGCAGTACTTC. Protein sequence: CASSSGRGSYEQYF.